This TCR beta chain was retrieved from a study of long-term antiretroviral therapy in people with HIV. The germline V gene has CDR1 LGHNA and CDR2 YSLEER. The ends were cut back, 0 bases at V and 0 bases at J, with 5 bases in the middle. This CDR3 has 14 residues. Study results and limitations: All time points showed a repertoire dominated by clones expanded before ART.

As regards this clone: Its antigen is unidentified.

Investigators performed immunoSEQ version v3.0 at survey level. Sequencing used immunoSEQ multiplex PCR; TCRdb keeps in-frame clones, though not all of them. The sample contains tens of thousands of clones, 75% to 90% of which appear only once. The sample in question was unsorted PBMCs, obtained roughly 5.9 years after starting antiretroviral therapy. This TCR was sampled from a man aged 25 to 40 with HIV. V and J are TRBV4-3 and TRBJ1-1; no clear D gene. CDR3 nucleotide sequence: TGCGCCAGCAGCCAAGATCGCATGAACACTGAAGCTTTCTTT. This translates into CASSQDRMNTEAFF.